Given below is one TCR beta chain in context. Its antigen has not been determined. No base qualities exist here, and no much larger clone lies one base off it. Library preparation used the immunoSEQ multiplex PCR assay. DNA from the cultured, isolated CD4+ T cells was subjected to TCR beta CDR3 sequencing. As for how the authors treated the data: The analysis removed non-productive TCR sequences, trimmed reads to the CDR3 region, and retained only CDR3s that were 7 or more amino acids long. The MANAFEST web app was used to pick out antigen-specific clonotypes by comparing their expansion in peptide wells with that in reference cultures. For clones to be considered positive, expansion at FDR<0.05 versus reference and all other wells, an odds ratio above 5, and a frequency above 0.1% in two replicate wells were required. Cross-reactive clonotypes were defined as significantly expanded in SARS-CoV-2 spike wells and in at least one common cold coronavirus spike condition. Using the stringdist R package, CDR3 similarity was measured by Levenshtein distance, and unrooted trees were constructed with ape in R 3.6.1. Not all clones reach the TCRdb copy of this immuneACCESS table, which keeps in-frame sequences only. Checked studies attribute under half of the gap to unresolved V genes and leave the rest unexplained. That table gives V, J and clone size, and the DNA gave D and trimming. Recorded for this sample are about 73,000 clones; about four fifths of them occurred a single time. In total, the top ten clones hold about 3.2% of the sample.

The sample belongs to a study of vaccination effects on CD4 cells after COVID-19 (dated by TCRdb to 2021 to 2024). Background for the entire study: Two doses of either the BNT162b2 or the mRNA-1273 mRNA SARS-CoV-2 vaccine were administered to participants. SARS-CoV-2 spike-specific CD4+ TCR repertoires were compared before and after mRNA vaccination in COVID-19 convalescent patients and in infection-naive vaccine recipients. The full study included fewer than eleven COVID-19 convalescent patients and several SARS-CoV-2-naive healthy vaccine recipients. Cultures from other donors in the study were sequenced with the Oncomine TCR Beta short-read assay on an Illumina iSeq 100. What the work shows at the level of the full study, not this receptor alone: Clones induced by infection and clones induced by vaccination both contracted markedly at late timepoints after vaccination, which fits with T cell responses waning over time. Limitations of the study were the small number of convalescent patients and the absence of early post-infection timepoints. In healthy vaccine recipients, vaccine-induced clones were almost all SARS-CoV-2 mono-reactive, with only 1 of 255 being cross-reactive with common cold coronaviruses.

V is cut by 0 bases and J by 2 bases, and the space between the germline ends is 13 bases. The CDR3 numbers 16 residues from cysteine through phenylalanine. Only the CDR3 region is kept as DNA, spanning 48 bases read in frame from base 1. The germline V gene provides CDR1 SGDLS and CDR2 YYNGEE. To identify antigen-specific CD4+ T cell clonotypes by their expansion, the ViraFEST assay first stimulated PBMC with viral peptide pools and then applied TCR sequencing. After around ten days of culture, CD4+ T cells were isolated with the EasySep CD4+ T cell isolation kit. Negative nucleocapsid antibody results before and after vaccination confirmed that the healthy vaccine recipients had no prior SARS-CoV-2 infection. Fewer than 2.5 million PBMC per well were cultured in IMDM with about 5% human AB serum, 8.5 to 10 IU/ml IL-2 and gentamicin, plus 10 ug/ml peptides. Half of the culture medium was replaced with fresh IL-2-containing medium on days 3 and 7. Unless noted otherwise, every peptide stimulation condition was cultured in triplicate wells. PBMC were separated from whole blood using Ficoll-Paque Plus gradient centrifugation and were then either cryopreserved at -140C or used fresh. Overlapping peptide pools spanned the spike proteins of SARS-CoV-2 and the common cold coronaviruses HCoV-NL63, HCoV-OC43 and HCoV-229E. The QIAamp micro DNA kit was used to extract genomic DNA from the cultured CD4+ T cells.

The rearranged chain carries TRBV9 and TRBJ2-3; the D gene remains uncertain. The clonotype was recovered from a human donor who received a COVID-19 vaccine. The specimen comprised CD4+ T cells from PBMCs cultured with HCoV-NL63 spike peptides, sampled before COVID-19 vaccination. The cell subset or site label of this sample denotes: HCoV-NL63 spike overlapping peptide pool stimulation. The nucleotide sequence reads as follows: TGTGCCAGCAGCGTAGGGTCTAACGATATCACAGATACGCAGTATTTT. This codes for CASSVGSNDITDTQYF. Where the CDR3 stops, the reference TRBV9 and TRBJ2-3 genes take over; the full variable domain is DSGVTQTPKHLITATGQRVTLRCSPRSGDLSVYWYQQSLDQGLQFLIQYYNGEERAKGNILERFSAQQFPDLHSELNLSSLELGDSALYFCASSVGSNDITDTQYFGPGTRLTVL.